The clone carrying this T cell receptor beta chain came up once. The antigen is undetermined. The CDR3 consists of 16 residues. Trimming stripped 4 bases from V and 0 bases from J, with 13 bases between. Germline V CDR1 and CDR2: MNHEY, SMNVEV (reference sequence). Primers: 60 Vbeta forward and 13 Jbeta reverse. The repertoire was sequenced with immunoSEQ multiplex PCR; TCRdb's copy has only in-frame clones and lacks some. Among about 110,000 clones listed, more than 70% were seen once. Nominal health characterized the donors when sampled, though unrecorded immune exposures were likely. The data were obtained in a study of cytomegalovirus exposure and HLA in healthy donors. The study, taken as a whole, reports: Specificity of three CMV-associated chains for CMV antigens was verified in vitro. High sensitivity and specificity were reportedly achieved when the classifier diagnosed cytomegalovirus status. The productive fraction for most TCR beta V segments was about 87% or about 30% in an earlier analysis.

Sequencing used PBMCs. The chain employs TRBV27 and TRBJ1-3; D gene ambiguous. This clonotype originated in a man between 18 and 35 years old in good health and CMV-seronegative. The CDR3 nucleotides are TGTGCCAGCAGTTCCAGGTCCCCTTACTCTGGAAACACCATATATTTT. It codes for CASSSRSPYSGNTIYF.